This TCR beta chain is from a study of blood T cell repertoires in COVID-19. Whole-study context: Donors in the United States, Italy and Spain gave samples during acute or convalescent COVID-19. Sample material is recorded as cDNA or gDNA derived from T cells, B-cell-depleted T cells, or PBMCs.

This clone was counted once. CDR3 size: 15 residues. The ends were cut back, 0 bases at V and 3 bases at J, with 12 bases in the middle. Per germline, CDR1 SNHLY and CDR2 FYNNEI. As handled by the study authors: Reference gene primer amplification gave nucleated cell count estimates. Generated by immunoSEQ multiplex PCR, the TCRdb table keeps only in-frame clones and is missing some. V, J and clone size are those of that table, while D and trimming were read from the DNA. The sample has some 180,000 clones, around 80% seen once. Material for sequencing was peripheral blood. This clonotype was sampled from a man aged 60 to 69 with acute or convalescent COVID-19. This chain links TRBV2 with TRBJ2-7; D is possibly TRBD2 (5 bases). The CDR3 coding sequence is TGTGCCAGCAGTGAAGCGCGAGGGAGACTCTACGAGCAGTACTTC. Translated, it gives CASSEARGRLYEQYF. The whole variable domain, filled in from reference TRBV2 and TRBJ2-7, reads EPEVTQTPSHQVTQMGQEVILRCVPISNHLYFYWYRQILGQKVEFLVSFYNNEISEKSEIFDDQFSVERPDGSNFTLKIRSTKLEDSAMYFCASSEARGRLYEQYFGPGTRLTVT.